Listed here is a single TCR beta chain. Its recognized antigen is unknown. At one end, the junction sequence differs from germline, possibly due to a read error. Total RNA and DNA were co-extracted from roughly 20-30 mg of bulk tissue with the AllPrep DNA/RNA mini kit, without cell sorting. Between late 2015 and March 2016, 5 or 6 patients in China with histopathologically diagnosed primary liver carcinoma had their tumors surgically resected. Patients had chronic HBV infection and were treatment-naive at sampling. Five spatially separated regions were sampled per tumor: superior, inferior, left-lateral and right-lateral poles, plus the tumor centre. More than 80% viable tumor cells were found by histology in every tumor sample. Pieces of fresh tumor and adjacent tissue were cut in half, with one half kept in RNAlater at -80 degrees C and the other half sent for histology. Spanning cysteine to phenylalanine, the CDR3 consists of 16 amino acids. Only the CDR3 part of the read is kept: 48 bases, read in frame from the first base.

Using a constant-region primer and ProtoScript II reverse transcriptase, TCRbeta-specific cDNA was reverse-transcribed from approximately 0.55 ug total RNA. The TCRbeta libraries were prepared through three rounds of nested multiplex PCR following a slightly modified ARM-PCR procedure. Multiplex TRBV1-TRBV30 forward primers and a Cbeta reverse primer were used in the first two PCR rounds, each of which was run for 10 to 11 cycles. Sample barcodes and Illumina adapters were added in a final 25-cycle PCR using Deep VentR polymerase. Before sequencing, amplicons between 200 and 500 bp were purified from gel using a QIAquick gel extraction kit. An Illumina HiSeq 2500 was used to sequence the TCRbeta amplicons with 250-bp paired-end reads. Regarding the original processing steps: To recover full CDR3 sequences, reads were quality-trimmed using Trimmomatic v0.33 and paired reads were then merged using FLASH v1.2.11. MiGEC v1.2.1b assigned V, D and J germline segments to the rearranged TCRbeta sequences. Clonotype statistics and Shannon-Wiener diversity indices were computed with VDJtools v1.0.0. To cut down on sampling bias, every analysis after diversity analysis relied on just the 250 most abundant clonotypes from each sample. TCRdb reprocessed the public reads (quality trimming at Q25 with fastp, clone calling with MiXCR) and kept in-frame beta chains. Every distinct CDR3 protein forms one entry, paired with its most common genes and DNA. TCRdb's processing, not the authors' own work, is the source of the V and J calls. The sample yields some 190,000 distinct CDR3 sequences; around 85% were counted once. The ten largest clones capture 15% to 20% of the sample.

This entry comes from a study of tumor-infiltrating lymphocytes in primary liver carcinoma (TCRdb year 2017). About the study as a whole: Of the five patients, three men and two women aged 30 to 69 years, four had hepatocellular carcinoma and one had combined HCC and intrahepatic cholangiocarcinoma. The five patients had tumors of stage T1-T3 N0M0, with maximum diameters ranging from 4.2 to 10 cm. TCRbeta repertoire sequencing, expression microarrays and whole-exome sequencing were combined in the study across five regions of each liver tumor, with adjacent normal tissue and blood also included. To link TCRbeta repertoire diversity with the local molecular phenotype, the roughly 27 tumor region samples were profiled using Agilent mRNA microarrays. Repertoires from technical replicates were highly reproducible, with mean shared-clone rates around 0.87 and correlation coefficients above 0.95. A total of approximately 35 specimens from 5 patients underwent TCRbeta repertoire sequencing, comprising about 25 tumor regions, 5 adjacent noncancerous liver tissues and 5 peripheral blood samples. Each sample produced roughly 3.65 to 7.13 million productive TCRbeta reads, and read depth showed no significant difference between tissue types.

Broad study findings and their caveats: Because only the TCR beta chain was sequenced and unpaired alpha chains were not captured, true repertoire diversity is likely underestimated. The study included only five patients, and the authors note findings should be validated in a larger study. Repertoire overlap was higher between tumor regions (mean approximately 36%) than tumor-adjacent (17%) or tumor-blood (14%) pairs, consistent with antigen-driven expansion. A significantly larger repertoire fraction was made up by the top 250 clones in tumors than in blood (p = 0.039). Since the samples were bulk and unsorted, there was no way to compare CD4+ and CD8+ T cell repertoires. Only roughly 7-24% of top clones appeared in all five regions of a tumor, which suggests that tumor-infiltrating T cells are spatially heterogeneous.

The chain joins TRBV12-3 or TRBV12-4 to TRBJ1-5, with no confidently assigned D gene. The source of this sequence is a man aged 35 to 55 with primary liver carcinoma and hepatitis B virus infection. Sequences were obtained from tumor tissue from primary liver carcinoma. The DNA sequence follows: TGTGGCAGCAGTTTAACCGTGGTATATAGCAATCAGCCCCAGCATTTT. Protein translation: CGSSLTVVYSNQPQHF.